The 9 T cell receptor beta chains below all came from one sample that was sequenced in a study of T cell responses to AZD1222 COVID-19 vaccine. Data came from immunoSEQ multiplex PCR; TCRdb stores just in-frame clones and leaves some out. The sample lists roughly 97,000 clones, roughly 90% occurring once. The sample here was peripheral blood, taken on day 0 of AZD1222 vaccination. All receptors come from an adult in good health.

The chain links TRBV7-2 to TRBJ1-4; D remains unclear. Per germline, CDR1 SGHTA and CDR2 FQGNSA. Trimming took 3 bases from V and 5 from J, leaving 10 bases between them. The CDR3 extends over 14 amino acids. CDR3 sequence: CASSFTLLNEKLFF. CDR3 nucleotides: TGTGCCAGCAGCTTCACGTTGCTCAATGAAAAACTGTTTTTT.

The V call is TRBV3-1 (or the pseudogene TRBV3-2), the J call TRBJ2-1; TRBD2 matches 14 bases. After removal of 8 bases from V and 4 bases from J, the junction contained 10 bases not matched to a gene. CDR3 length equals 17 residues. CDR1 and CDR2 from the germline V gene are LGHDT and YNNKEL (reference sequence). The CDR3 DNA sequence: TGTGCCAGCGGGGGGACTAGCGGGGGTGCAGTTTACAATGAGCAGTTCTTC. Encoded protein: CASGGTSGGAVYNEQFF.

The chain has TRBV28 and TRBJ1-2; D possibly corresponds to TRBD1 (6 bases). The CDR3 consists of 15 residues. The V gene lost 2 bases and the J gene lost 4 bases, with 14 bases spanning the gap. From germline, CDR1 is MDHEN and CDR2 SYDVKM. CDR3 amino acids: CASSLVSRTAYGYTF. CDR3 DNA: TGTGCCAGCAGTTTAGTGTCTCGGACAGCCTATGGCTACACCTTC.

J is TRBJ1-6 and V is TRBV7-2, with D perhaps TRBD1 (5 bases). The CDR3 runs to 13 residues. Per germline, CDR1 SGHTA and CDR2 FQGNSA. Trimming took off 1 base at V and 14 bases at J, with 12 bases between the two ends. This CDR3 reads CASSLVRDGALHF. CDR3 in DNA: TGTGCCAGCAGCTTAGTCAGGGATGGGGCCCTCCACTTT.

The chain recombines TRBV28 with TRBJ1-3; 7 bases fit TRBD1. Germline V gene lookup returns CDR1 MDHEN and CDR2 SYDVKM. The junction had 7 bases not matched to a gene; V was cut back by 3 bases and J by 5 bases. CDR3 length: 15 residues. The CDR3 sequence is CASSLTGLHRNTIYF. In DNA form, the CDR3 reads TGTGCCAGCAGTTTGACAGGGCTTCATAGAAACACCATATATTTT.

The chain recombines TRBV19 with TRBJ2-3; TRBD1 matches 10 bases. After removal of 3 bases from V and 8 bases from J, the junction contained 11 bases not matched to a gene. The CDR3 sequence is 16 residues long. CDR1 LNHDA and CDR2 SQIVND come from the germline V gene (reference sequence). DNA for the CDR3: TGTGCCAGTAGTATCCTTACGACAGGGGGCGGGGGTACGCAGTATTTT. It translates to CASSILTTGGGGTQYF.

The chain combines TRBV5-6 with TRBJ1-2; TRBD1 matches at 8 bases. V lost 4 bases and J lost 5; bases outside the gene matches: 4. Germline V gene data show CDR1 as SGHDT and CDR2 as YYEEEE. The CDR3 has 13 residues. CDR3 sequence (DNA): TGTGCCAGCAGCCTCAGGGGGCAGTATGGCTACACCTTC. Translating gives CASSLRGQYGYTF.

The genes are TRBV7-3 and TRBJ1-2, with a weak D call TRBD1 (5 bases). Trimming cost V 2 bases and J 3 bases, with 7 bases left between them. The CDR3 has 13 residues. Germline V CDR1 and CDR2: SGHTA, FQGTGA. The CDR3 is CASSLGRDYGYTF. The CDR3 nucleotides read TGTGCCAGCAGCTTAGGCAGGGACTATGGCTACACCTTC.

This clone was observed a few times. The chain links TRBV5-4 to TRBJ2-7, with 9 bases identical to TRBD2. V dropped 3 bases and J dropped 2; count of bases not matched to a gene: 6. CDR3 length equals 15 residues. Per the germline V gene, CDR1 is SGHNT and CDR2 is YYREEE (reference sequence). CDR3 sequence (DNA): TGTGCCAGCAGCTGGTCTAGCGGGGTTGCCTACGAGCAGTACTTC. Protein product: CASSWSSGVAYEQYF.